In this sample, the clone carrying this T cell receptor (beta chain) turned up once. What it binds is unknown. This CDR3 spans 19 amino acids. Trimming cost V 0 bases and J 1 base, with 21 bases left between them. Germline loops: CDR1 MGHRA, CDR2 YSYEKL. This specimen belongs to a study of shared clonotypes between healthy human individuals. Broader study findings: Clonotype sharing across a few donors was observed for approximately 5% of naive CD4 clonotypes. Generally, naive subsets (rather than memory subsets) showed larger estimated richness.

Repertoires were generated with immunoSEQ multiplex PCR, while TCRdb's copy carries only in-frame clones and drops some. This table holds about 710,000 clones, less than 80% found once. This sequence joins TRBV4-1 and TRBJ2-5; D possibly uses TRBD1 or TRBD2 (6 bases each). The sequence derives from a woman in her 30s in good health. Sequencing input: memory CD4+ T cells sorted from blood. Subset defined: CD45RA-negative fraction. The CDR3 reads CASSQDRRRGVFGQETQYF. CDR3 nucleotide sequence: TGCGCCAGCAGCCAAGATCGGCGGAGGGGGGTTTTTGGCCAAGAGACCCAGTACTTC.